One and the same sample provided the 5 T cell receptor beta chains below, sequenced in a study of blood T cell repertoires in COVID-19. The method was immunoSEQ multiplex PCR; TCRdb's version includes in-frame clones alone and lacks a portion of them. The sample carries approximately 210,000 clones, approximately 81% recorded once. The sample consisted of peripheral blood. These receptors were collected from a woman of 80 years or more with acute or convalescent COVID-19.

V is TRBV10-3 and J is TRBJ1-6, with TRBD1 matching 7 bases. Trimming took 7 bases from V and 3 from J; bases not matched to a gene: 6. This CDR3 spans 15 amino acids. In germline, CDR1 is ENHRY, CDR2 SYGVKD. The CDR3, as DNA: TGTGCCATCACCTCGGACAGGTTCTATAATTCACCCCTCCACTTT. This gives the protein CAITSDRFYNSPLHF.

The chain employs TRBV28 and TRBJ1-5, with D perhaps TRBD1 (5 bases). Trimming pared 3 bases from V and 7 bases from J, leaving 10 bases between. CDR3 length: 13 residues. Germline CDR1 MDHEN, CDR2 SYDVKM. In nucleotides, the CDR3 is TGTGCCAGCAGTTTCAGGGTTGACCAGCCCCAGCATTTT. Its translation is CASSFRVDQPQHF.

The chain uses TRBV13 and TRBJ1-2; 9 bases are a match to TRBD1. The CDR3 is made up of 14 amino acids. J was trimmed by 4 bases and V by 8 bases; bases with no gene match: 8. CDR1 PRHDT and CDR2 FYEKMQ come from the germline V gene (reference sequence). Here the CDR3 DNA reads TGTGCCAGCCGCCCCAGGACAGGGGCCTATGGCTACACCTTC. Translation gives CASRPRTGAYGYTF.

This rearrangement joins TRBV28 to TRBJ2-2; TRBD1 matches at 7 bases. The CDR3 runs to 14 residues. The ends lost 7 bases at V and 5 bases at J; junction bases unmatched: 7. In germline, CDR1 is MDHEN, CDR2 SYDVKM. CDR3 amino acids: CASTQGVSTGELFF. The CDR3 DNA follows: TGTGCCAGCACCCAGGGGGTCTCGACCGGGGAGCTGTTTTTT.

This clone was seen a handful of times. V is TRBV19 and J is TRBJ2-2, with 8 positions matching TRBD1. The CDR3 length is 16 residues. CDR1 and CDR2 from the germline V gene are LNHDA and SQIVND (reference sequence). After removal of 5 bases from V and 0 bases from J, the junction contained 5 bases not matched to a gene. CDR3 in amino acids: CASSLRTGPNTGELFF. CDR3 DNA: TGTGCCAGTAGTTTACGGACAGGGCCGAACACCGGGGAGCTGTTTTTT.